One and the same sample provided the 2 T cell receptor beta chains below, sequenced in a study of blood T cells in healthy people across ages. Primers used in a second PCR of about 6 to 12 cycles were a sample-barcoded 5' primer and a J-beta primer mix. MiXCR was run by TCRdb on the 5' RACE reads, yielding one entry per CDR3 protein. The data hold hundreds of thousands of distinct CDR3 sequences, with about a fifth observed a single time. Sequenced input: blood. Receptors originate from a man between 65 and 85 years old in good health.

V is TRBV14 and J is TRBJ1-1; 7 bases agree with TRBD1. Germline V CDR1 and CDR2: SGHDN, FVKESK. Trimming cost V 4 bases and J 11 bases; bases outside gene matches: 10. The CDR3 consists of 13 residues. CDR3 bases: TGTGCCAGCAGCCTTGGGGGGCAGGGGGATGCTTTCTTT. Amino acid sequence: CASSLGGQGDAFF.

The chain is built from TRBV4-3 and TRBJ2-5, with D possibly matching TRBD1 (6 bases). The assigned J gene may be wrong: the sequence end matches TRBJ2-7 better. Germline CDR1 reads LGHNA; CDR2 reads YSLEER. CDR3 size: 13 residues. CDR3 in amino acids: CASSQEQGFEQYV. As DNA, the CDR3 is TGCGCCAGCAGCCAAGAACAGGGCTTCGAGCAGTACGTC.